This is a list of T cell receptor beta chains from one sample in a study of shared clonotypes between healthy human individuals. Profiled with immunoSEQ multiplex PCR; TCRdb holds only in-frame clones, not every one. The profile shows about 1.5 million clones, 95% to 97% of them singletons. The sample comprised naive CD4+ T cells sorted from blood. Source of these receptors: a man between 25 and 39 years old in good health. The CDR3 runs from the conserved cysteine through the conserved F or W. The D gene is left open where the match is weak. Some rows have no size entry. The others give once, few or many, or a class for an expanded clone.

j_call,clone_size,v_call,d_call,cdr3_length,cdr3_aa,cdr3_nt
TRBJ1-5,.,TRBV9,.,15,CASSVDGDRDQPQHF,TGTGCCAGCAGCGTAGATGGGGACCGGGATCAGCCCCAGCATTTT
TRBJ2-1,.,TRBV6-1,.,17,CASSVNLGPGLNNEQFF,TGTGCCAGCAGTGTTAACTTAGGCCCGGGATTAAACAATGAGCAGTTCTTC
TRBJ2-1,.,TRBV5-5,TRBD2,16,CASTLRRTSDYNEQLF,TGTGCCAGCACCCTCCGCCGGACTAGCGATTACAATGAGCAGCTCTTC
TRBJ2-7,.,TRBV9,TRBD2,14,CASSVASGSFEQYF,TGTGCCAGCAGCGTAGCCAGCGGGAGTTTCGAGCAGTACTTC
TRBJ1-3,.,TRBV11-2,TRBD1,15,CASSRYRGSGNTIYF,TGTGCCAGCAGCAGATACAGGGGATCCGGAAACACCATATATTTT
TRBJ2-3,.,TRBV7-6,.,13,CASSSRPTDTQYF,TGTGCCAGCAGCTCGCGACCAACAGATACGCAGTATTTT
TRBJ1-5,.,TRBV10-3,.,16,CAISESGGPGNQPQHF,TGTGCCATCAGTGAGTCGGGGGGTCCTGGCAATCAGCCCCAGCATTTT
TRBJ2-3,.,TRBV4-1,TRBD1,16,CASSSRTGGVTDTQYF,TGCGCCAGCAGCTCACGGACAGGGGGGGTGACAGATACGCAGTATTTT
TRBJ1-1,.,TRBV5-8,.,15,CASSLFGGLNTEAFF,TGTGCCAGCAGCTTGTTCGGGGGATTGAACACTGAAGCTTTCTTT
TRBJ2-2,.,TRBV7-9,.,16,CASSVPGTRNTGELFF,TGTGCCAGCAGTGTACCCGGGACCCGCAACACCGGGGAGCTGTTTTTT
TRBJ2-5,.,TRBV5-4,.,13,CASSLITGTFSDF,TGTGCCAGCAGCTTGATAACAGGGACCTTTTCGGACTTC
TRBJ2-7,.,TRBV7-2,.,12,CASWGDFYEQYF,TGTGCCAGCTGGGGGGATTTCTACGAGCAGTACTTC
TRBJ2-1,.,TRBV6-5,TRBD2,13,CASMAGVVNEQFF,TGTGCCAGCATGGCGGGAGTCGTAAATGAGCAGTTCTTC
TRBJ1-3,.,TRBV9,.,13,CASSDAPAASIYF,TGTGCCAGCAGCGACGCTCCGGCGGCCTCCATATATTTT
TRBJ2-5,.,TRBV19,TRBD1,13,CASADRPQETQYF,TGTGCCAGTGCGGACAGGCCCCAAGAGACCCAGTACTTC
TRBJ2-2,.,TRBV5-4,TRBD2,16,CASSMGLPVGTGELFF,TGTGCCAGCAGCATGGGACTACCCGTCGGCACCGGGGAGCTGTTTTTT
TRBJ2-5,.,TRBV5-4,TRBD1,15,CASSFPTGESETQYF,TGTGCCAGCAGCTTTCCGACAGGGGAGAGTGAGACCCAGTACTTC
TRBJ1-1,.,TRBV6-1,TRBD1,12,CASSSLTGKLIF,TGTGCCAGCAGCTCGTTGACAGGGAAGCTGATCTTT
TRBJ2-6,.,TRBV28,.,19,CASSFRRESGMAGANVLTF,TGTGCCAGCAGTTTTCGCAGGGAATCTGGGATGGCAGGGGCCAACGTCCTGACTTTC
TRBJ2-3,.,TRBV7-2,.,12,CASIPAADTQYF,TGTGCCAGCATCCCGGCCGCTGATACGCAGTATTTT
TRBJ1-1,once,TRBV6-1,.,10,CATRSTEAFF,TGTGCCACCCGGAGCACTGAAGCTTTCTTT
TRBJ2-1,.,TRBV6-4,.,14,CASSPKPGPGAQFF,TGTGCCAGCAGTCCCAAACCGGGGCCCGGGGCGCAGTTCTTC
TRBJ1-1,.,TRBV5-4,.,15,CASSFGVTANTEAFF,TGTGCCAGCAGCTTTGGCGTGACAGCGAACACTGAAGCTTTCTTT
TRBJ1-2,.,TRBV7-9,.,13,CAVGAHSNYGYTF,TGTGCCGTAGGGGCACACTCTAACTATGGCTACACCTTC
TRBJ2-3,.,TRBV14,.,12,CASSHSTDTQYF,TGTGCCAGCAGCCACTCCACAGATACGCAGTATTTT
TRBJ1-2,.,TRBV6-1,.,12,CAAAWASTGYTF,TGTGCCGCCGCCTGGGCCAGCACTGGCTACACCTTC
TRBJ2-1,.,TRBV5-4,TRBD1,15,CASSSRDRGYNEQFF,TGTGCCAGCAGCTCGCGGGACAGGGGGTACAATGAGCAGTTCTTC
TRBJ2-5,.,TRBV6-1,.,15,CASSEAGTPGETQYF,TGTGCCAGCAGTGAAGCTGGGACACCTGGGGAGACCCAGTACTTC
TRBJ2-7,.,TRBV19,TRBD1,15,CASSIGSRGRDEQYF,TGTGCCAGTAGTATTGGATCCAGGGGGCGAGACGAGCAGTACTTC
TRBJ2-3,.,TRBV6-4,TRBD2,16,CASSDSAGAGTDTQYF,TGTGCCAGCAGTGACTCGGCGGGAGCCGGCACAGATACGCAGTATTTT
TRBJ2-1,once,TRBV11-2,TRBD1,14,CASSRGTVNNEQFF,TGTGCCAGCAGCCGAGGGACAGTGAACAATGAGCAGTTCTTC
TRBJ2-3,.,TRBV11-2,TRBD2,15,CASSPVGSGTDTQYF,TGTGCCAGCAGCCCCGTGGGTAGCGGGACAGATACGCAGTATTTT
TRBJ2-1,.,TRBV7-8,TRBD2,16,CASSLTSGGWYNEQFF,TGTGCCAGCAGCTTAACTAGCGGGGGGTGGTACAATGAGCAGTTCTTC
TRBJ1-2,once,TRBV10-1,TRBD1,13,CASSEDRAYGYTF,TGCGCCAGCAGTGAGGACAGGGCCTATGGCTACACCTTC
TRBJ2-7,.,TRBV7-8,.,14,CASSLARTRYEQYF,TGTGCCAGCAGCTTAGCAAGGACGCGGTACGAGCAGTACTTC
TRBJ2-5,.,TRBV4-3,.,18,CASSQRVQSVGFQETQYF,TGCGCCAGCAGCCAAAGGGTTCAATCGGTAGGGTTTCAAGAGACCCAGTACTTC
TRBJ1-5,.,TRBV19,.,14,CASSTGKGDQPQHF,TGTGCCAGTAGTACAGGGAAAGGGGATCAGCCCCAGCATTTT
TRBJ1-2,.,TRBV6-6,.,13,CASSSAGVGGYTF,TGTGCCAGCAGTTCCGCGGGGGTTGGTGGCTACACCTTC
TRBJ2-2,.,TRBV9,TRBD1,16,CASSTRQGRDTGELFF,TGTGCCAGCAGCACCAGACAGGGGCGGGACACCGGGGAGCTGTTTTTT
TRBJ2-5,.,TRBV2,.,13,CASRSGVRETQYF,TGTGCCAGCAGATCGGGGGTTCGGGAGACCCAGTACTTC
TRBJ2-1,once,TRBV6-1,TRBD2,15,CASSEAGGPYNEQFF,TGTGCCAGCAGTGAAGCGGGAGGGCCTTACAATGAGCAGTTCTTC
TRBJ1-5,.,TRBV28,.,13,CASVLTGYQPQHF,TGTGCCAGCGTACTAACAGGGTATCAGCCCCAGCATTTT
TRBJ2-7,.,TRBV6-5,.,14,CASSYSDTGYEQYF,TGTGCCAGCAGTTATTCGGACACAGGCTACGAGCAGTACTTC
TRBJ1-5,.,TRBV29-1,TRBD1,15,CSVEVGQGGGQPQHF,TGCAGCGTTGAAGTAGGACAGGGAGGTGGGCAGCCCCAGCATTTT
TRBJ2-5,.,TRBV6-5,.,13,CASSYWGRETQYF,TGTGCCAGCAGTTACTGGGGCCGGGAGACCCAGTACTTC
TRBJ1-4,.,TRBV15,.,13,CATSRVLNEKLFF,TGTGCCACCAGCAGAGTGCTTAATGAAAAACTGTTTTTT
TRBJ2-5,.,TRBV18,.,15,CASSPTDSRQETQYF,TGTGCCAGCTCACCGACGGACTCCCGTCAAGAGACCCAGTACTTC
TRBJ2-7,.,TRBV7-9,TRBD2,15,CASSPREIAGGEQYF,TGTGCCAGCAGCCCCCGGGAGATAGCGGGAGGTGAGCAGTACTTC
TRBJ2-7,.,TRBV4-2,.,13,CASSPRQDGEQYF,TGTGCCAGCAGCCCCCGACAGGACGGGGAGCAGTACTTC
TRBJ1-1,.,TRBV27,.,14,CASSLRAANTEAFF,TGTGCCAGCAGTTTAAGGGCGGCGAACACTGAAGCTTTCTTT
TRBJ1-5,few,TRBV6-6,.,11,CASRGQRAQHF,TGTGCCAGCAGAGGCCAGCGGGCCCAGCATTTT
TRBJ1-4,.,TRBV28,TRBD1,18,CASSSMSGTGQGNEKLFF,TGTGCCAGCAGTTCTATGTCCGGGACAGGGCAGGGTAATGAAAAACTGTTTTTT
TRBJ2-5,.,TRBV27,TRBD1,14,CASRRQGIRETQYF,TGTGCCAGCAGGCGACAGGGGATCCGAGAGACCCAGTACTTC
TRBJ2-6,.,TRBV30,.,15,CAWSVRRSGANVLTF,TGTGCCTGGAGTGTACGCCGCTCTGGGGCCAACGTCCTGACTTTC
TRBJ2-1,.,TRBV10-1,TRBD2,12,CASSEVAGRAFF,TGCGCCAGCAGTGAGGTAGCGGGAAGGGCGTTCTTC